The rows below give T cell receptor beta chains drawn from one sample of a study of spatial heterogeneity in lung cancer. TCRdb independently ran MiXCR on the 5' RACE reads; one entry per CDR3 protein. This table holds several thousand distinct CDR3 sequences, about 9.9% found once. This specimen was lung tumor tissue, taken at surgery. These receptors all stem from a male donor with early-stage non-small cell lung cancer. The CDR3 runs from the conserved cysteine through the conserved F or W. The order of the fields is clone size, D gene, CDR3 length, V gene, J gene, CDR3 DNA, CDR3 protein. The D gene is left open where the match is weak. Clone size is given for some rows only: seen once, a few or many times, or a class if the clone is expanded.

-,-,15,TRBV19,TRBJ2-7,TGTGCCAGTAGTATCATCGCGGGTACCTCCTACGAGCAGTACTTC,CASSIIAGTSYEQYF
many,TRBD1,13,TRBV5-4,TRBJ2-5,TGTGCCAGCAGCACGGGACAGCAAGAGACCCAGTACTTC,CASSTGQQETQYF
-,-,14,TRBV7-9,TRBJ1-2,TGTGCCAGCAGCACCCAGGGAGTGACCTATGGCTACACCTTC,CASSTQGVTYGYTF
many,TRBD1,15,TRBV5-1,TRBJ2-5,TGCGCCAGCAGCTTGGCCGGGACAGCTAAAGAGACCCAGTACTTC,CASSLAGTAKETQYF
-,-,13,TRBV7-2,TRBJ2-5,TGTGCCAGCAGCTCGGACAGTCAAGAGACCCAGTACTTC,CASSSDSQETQYF
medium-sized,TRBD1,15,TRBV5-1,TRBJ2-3,TGCGCCAGCAGCTTGGAGGGGGCAAGCACAGATACGCAGTATTTT,CASSLEGASTDTQYF
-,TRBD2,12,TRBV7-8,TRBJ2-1,TGTGCCAGCAGCTTTAGCGGGGATGAGCAGTTCTTC,CASSFSGDEQFF
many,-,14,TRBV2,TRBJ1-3,TGTGCCAGCAGTGCCAGGGCTCTCGGGAACACCATATATTTT,CASSARALGNTIYF
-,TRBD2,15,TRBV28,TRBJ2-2,TGTGCCAGCGGTTATAGCGGGAGGCAGACCGGGGAGCTGTTTTTT,CASGYSGRQTGELFF
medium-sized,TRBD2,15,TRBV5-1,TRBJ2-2,TGCGCCAGCAGCCCCCCAGGCGGGGGGCCCGGGGAGCTGTTTTTT,CASSPPGGGPGELFF
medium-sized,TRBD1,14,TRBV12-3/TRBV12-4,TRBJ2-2,TGTGCCAGCAGTTCAGACAGGGCCACCGGGGAGCTGTTTTTT,CASSSDRATGELFF
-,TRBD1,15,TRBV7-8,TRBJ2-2,TGTGCCAGCAGCTTACGAGACAGGGGGTCCGGGGAGCTGTTTTTT,CASSLRDRGSGELFF
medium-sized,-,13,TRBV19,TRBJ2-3,TGTGCCAGTAGTGGTAGGACGGGAGATACGCAGTATTTT,CASSGRTGDTQYF
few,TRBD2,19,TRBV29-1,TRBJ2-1,TGCAGCGTTGAAGGGAGGGGAGTGCGCGGACTAGCCGAATCCAATGAGCAGTTCTTC,CSVEGRGVRGLAESNEQFF
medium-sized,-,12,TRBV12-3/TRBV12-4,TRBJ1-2,TGTGCCAGCACCCAAACACTCTATGGCTACACCTTC,CASTQTLYGYTF
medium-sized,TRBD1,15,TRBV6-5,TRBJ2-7,TGTGCCAGCAGTATAGGACAGGGGCTATTCTACGAGCAGTACTTC,CASSIGQGLFYEQYF
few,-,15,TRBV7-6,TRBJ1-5,TGTGCCAGCAGCTTACTAGGGGGTAAGGATCAGCCCCAGCATTTT,CASSLLGGKDQPQHF
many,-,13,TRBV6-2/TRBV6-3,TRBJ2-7,TGTGCCAGCAGCCGGGTAGGGTCCTACGAGCAGTACTTC,CASSRVGSYEQYF
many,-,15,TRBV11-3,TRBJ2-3,TGTGCCAGCAGCCAGAACTCGATATCGTATCATACGCAGTATTTT,CASSQNSISYHTQYF
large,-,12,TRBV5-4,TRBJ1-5,TGTGCCAGCAGCTCGTTAGGTCAGCCCCAGCATTTT,CASSSLGQPQHF
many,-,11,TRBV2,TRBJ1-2,TGTGCCAGCAAAGAGTCCTATGGCTACACCTTC,CASKESYGYTF
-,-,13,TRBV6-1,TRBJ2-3,TGTGCCAACGAGGTGGGGGGTAGTGGAACGCAGTATTTT,CANEVGGSGTQYF
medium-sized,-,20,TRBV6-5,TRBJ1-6,TGTGCCAGCAGTTACTCGAAGCCGCCCGGGGGTGTTACCTATAATTCACCCCTCCACTTT,CASSYSKPPGGVTYNSPLHF
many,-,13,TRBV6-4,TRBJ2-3,TGTGCCAGCAGCGCGACACAAGGGTATCCACAGTATTTT,CASSATQGYPQYF
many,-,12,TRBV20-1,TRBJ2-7,TGCAGTGCTAGGTTGGGGGCGCGGGAGCAGTACTTC,CSARLGAREQYF
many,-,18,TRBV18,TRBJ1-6,TGTGCCAGCTCACCAGGGATTATTAGAAGCTCCTATAATTCACCCCTCCACTTT,CASSPGIIRSSYNSPLHF
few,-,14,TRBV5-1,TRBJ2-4,TGCGCCAGCGGGGAAGGGCCTCCGGAAAACATTCAGTACTTC,CASGEGPPENIQYF
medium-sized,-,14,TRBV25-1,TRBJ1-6,TGTGCCAGCAGGCGGGAACGAGATAATTCACCCCTCCACTTT,CASRRERDNSPLHF
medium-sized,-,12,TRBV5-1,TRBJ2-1,TGCGCCAGCAGCTTGTCGGACAATGAGCAGTTCTTC,CASSLSDNEQFF
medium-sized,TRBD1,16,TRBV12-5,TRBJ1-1,TGTGCTAGTGGTTTGGTTCCCGGACAGGGGAGCACTGAAGCTTTCTTT,CASGLVPGQGSTEAFF
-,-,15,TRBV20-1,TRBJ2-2,TGCAGTGCTAGAAGAGCGTCATCGAACACCGGGGAGCTGTTTTTT,CSARRASSNTGELFF
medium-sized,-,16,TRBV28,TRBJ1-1,TGTGCCAGCAGTTCCCTTGGGGGGGCCAAGAACACTGAAGCTTTCTTT,CASSSLGGAKNTEAFF
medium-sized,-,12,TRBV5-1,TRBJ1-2,TGCGCCAGCAGCTTTGCAGGGGATGGCTACACCTTC,CASSFAGDGYTF
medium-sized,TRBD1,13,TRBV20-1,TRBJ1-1,TGCAGTGCTGCCGTCACAGGGGCCACTGAAGCTTTCTTT,CSAAVTGATEAFF
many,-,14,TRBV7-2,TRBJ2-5,TGTGCCAGCAGCTTCCATGGGGCCGGGGAGACCCAGTACTTC,CASSFHGAGETQYF
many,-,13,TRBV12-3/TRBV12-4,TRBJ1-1,TGTGCCAGCAGTTTTAGCACCTACCCTGAAGCTTTCTTT,CASSFSTYPEAFF
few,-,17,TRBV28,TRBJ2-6,TGTGCCAGCAGTTTGGACGTGACTGTCTCTGGGGCCAACGTCCTGACTTTC,CASSLDVTVSGANVLTF